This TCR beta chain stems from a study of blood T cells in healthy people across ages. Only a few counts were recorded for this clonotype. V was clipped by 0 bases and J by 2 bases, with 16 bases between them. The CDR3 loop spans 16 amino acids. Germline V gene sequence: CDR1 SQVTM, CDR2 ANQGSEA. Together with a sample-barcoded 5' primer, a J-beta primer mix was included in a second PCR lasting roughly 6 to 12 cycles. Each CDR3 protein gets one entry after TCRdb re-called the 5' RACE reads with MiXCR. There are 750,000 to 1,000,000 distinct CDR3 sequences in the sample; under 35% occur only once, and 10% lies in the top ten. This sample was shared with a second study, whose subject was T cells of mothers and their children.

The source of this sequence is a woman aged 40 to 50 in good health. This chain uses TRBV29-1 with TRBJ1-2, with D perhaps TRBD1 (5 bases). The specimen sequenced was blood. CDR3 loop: CSVEDPAGIMNYGYTF. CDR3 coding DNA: TGCAGCGTTGAAGATCCCGCAGGGATTATGAACTATGGCTACACCTTC.